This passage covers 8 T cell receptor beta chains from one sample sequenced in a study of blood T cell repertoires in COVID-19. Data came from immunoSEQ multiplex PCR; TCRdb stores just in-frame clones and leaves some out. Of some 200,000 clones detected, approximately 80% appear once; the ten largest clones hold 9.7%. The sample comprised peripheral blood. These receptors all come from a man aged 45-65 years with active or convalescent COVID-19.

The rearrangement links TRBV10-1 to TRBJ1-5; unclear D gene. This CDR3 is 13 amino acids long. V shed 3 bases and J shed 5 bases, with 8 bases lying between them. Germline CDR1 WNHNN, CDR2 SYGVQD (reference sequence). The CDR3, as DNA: TGCGCCAGCAGTGATGTAGGAGATCAGCCCCAGCATTTT. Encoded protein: CASSDVGDQPQHF.

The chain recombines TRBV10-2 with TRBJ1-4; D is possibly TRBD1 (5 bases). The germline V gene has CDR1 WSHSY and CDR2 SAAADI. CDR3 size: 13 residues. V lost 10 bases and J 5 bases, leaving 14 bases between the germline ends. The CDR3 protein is CATSQTENEKLFF. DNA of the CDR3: TGCGCCACATCCCAGACAGAGAATGAAAAACTGTTTTTT.

The CDR3 is CASSLARGQGGTEAFF. CDR3 coding DNA: TGCGCCAGCAGCTTGGCCAGGGGACAGGGGGGCACTGAAGCTTTCTTT. V and J are TRBV5-1 and TRBJ1-1; 11 nucleotides match TRBD1. The CDR3 is 16 residues long. CDR1 is SGHRS, CDR2 YFSETQ, per germline. Unmatched junction bases numbered 5, after V lost 0 bases and J lost 4 bases. Based on the CDR3 plus reference TRBV5-1 and TRBJ1-1, the full variable domain is KAGVTQTPRYLIKTRGQQVTLSCSPISGHRSVSWYQQTPGQGLQFLFEYFSETQRNKGNFPGRFSGRQFSNSRSEMNVSTLELGDSALYLCASSLARGQGGTEAFFGQGTRLTVV.

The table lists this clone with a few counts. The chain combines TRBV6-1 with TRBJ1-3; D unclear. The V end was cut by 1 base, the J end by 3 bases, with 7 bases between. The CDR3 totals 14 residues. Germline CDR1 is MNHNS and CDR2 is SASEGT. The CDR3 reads CASSEVENGNTIYF. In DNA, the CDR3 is TGTGCCAGCAGTGAAGTGGAGAATGGAAACACCATATATTTT.

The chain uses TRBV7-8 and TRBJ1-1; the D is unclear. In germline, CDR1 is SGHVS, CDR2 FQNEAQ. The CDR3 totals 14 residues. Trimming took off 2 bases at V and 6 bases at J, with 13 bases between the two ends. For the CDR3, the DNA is TGTGCCAGCAGCTTATTATTGGACTTCGCTGAAGCTTTCTTT. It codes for CASSLLLDFAEAFF.

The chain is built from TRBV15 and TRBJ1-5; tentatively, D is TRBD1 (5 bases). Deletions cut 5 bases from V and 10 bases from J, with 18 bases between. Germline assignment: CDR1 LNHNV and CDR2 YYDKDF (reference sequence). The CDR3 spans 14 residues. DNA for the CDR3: TGTGCCACCAGCGGCTCCGGGTCGTGGACACCCCAGCATTTT. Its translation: CATSGSGSWTPQHF. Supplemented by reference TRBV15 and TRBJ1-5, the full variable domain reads DAMVIQNPRYQVTQFGKPVTLSCSQTLNHNVMYWYQQKSSQAPKLLFHYYDKDFNNEADTPDNFQSRRPNTSFCFLDIRSPGLGDTAMYLCATSGSGSWTPQHFGDGTRLSIL.

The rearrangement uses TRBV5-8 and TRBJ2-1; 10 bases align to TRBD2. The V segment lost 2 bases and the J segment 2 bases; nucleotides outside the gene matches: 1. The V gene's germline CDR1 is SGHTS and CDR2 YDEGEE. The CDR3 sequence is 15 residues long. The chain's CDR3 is CASSFSGRAYNEQFF. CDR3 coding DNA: TGTGCCAGCAGCTTCAGCGGGAGGGCCTACAATGAGCAGTTCTTC.

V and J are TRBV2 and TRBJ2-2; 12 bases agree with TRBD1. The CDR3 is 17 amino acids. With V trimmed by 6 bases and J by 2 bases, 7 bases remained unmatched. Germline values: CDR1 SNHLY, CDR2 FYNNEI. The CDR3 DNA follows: TGTGCCAGCAGCGCCCCGGGACAGGGGGCCAACACCGGGGAGCTGTTTTTT. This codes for CASSAPGQGANTGELFF.